This T cell receptor (beta chain) was retrieved from a study of human T cells and chemical hapten exposure. Study-level information: Variation in per-sample TCR yields came mainly from small pooled library volume differences.

Original analysis: Per sample, the median was around 96,000 TCRs, with values from around 25,000 to 690,000. In TCRdb, the RACE reads were re-called with MiXCR into one record per CDR3 protein. What appears here as the V and J calls and clone size reflects TCRdb's work, not the paper's. Of 65,000 or so distinct CDR3 sequences listed, under 7.5% are singletons. The time point is: healthy volunteer bleed at 6 weeks. The template was total RNA from unfractionated whole blood. This clonotype was seen many times. V was clipped by 7 bases and J by 3 bases; unmatched bases: 2. The CDR3 has 12 residues. Germline values: CDR1 SQVTM, CDR2 ANQGSEA.

This TCR was recovered from a female donor in good health. Some clones in this sample may be carry-over from other donors' samples. V and J are TRBV29-1 and TRBJ2-3, with TRBD1 matching 9 bases. What was sequenced was whole blood. This chain's CDR3 is CSEQGATDTQYF. The CDR3 DNA sequence: TGCAGCGAACAGGGGGCAACAGATACGCAGTATTTT.